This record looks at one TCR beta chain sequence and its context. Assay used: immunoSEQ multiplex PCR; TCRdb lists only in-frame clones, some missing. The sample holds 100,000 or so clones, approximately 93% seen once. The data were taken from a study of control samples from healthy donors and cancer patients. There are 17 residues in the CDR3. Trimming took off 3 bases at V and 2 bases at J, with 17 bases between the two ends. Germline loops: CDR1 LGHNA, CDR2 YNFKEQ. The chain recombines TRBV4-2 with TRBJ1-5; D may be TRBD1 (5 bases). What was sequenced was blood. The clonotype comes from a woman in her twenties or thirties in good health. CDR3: CASSHGGGGGGNQPQHF. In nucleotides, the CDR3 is TGTGCCAGCAGCCACGGGGGTGGGGGAGGAGGCAATCAGCCCCAGCATTTT.